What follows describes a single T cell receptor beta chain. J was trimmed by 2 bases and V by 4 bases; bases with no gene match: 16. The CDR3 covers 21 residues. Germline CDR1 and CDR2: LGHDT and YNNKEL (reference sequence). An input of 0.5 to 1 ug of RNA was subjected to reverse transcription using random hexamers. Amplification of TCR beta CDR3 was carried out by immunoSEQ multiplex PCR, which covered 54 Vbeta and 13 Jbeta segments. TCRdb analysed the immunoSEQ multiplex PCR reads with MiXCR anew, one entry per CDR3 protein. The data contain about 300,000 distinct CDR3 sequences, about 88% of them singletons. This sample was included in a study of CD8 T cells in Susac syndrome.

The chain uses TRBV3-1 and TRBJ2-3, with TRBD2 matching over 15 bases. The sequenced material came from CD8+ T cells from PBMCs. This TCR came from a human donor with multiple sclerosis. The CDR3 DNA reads TGTGCCAGCAGCCTCTCGCTGGGGACTAGCGGGAGGCGACTTAACACAGATACGCAGTATTTT. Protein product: CASSLSLGTSGRRLNTDTQYF.